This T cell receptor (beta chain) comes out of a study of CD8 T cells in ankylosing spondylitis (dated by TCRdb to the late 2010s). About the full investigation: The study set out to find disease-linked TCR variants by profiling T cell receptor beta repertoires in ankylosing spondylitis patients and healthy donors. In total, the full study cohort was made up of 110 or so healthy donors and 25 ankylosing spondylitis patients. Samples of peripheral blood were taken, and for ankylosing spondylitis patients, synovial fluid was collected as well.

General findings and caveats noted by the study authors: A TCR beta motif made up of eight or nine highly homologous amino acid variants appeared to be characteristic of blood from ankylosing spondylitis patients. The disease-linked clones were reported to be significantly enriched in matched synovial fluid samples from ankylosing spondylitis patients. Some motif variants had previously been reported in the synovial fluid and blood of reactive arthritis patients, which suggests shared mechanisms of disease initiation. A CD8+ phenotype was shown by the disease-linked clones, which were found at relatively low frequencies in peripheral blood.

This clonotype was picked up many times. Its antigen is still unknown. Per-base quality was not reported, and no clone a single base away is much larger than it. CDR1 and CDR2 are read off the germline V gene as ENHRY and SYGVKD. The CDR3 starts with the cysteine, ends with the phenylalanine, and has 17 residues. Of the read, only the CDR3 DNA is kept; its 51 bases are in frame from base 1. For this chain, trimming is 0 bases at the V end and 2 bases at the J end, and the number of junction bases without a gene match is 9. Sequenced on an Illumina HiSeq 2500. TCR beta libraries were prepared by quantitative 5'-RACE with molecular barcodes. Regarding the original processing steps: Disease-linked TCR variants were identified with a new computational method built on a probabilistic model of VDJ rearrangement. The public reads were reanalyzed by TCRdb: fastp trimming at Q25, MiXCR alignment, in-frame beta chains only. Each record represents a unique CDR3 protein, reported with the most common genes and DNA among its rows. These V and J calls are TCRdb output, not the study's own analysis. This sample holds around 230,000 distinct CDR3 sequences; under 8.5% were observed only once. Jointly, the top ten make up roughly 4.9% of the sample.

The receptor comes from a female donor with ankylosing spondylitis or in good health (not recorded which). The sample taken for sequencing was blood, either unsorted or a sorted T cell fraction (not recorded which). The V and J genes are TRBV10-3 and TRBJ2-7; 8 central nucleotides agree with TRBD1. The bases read TGTGCCATCAGTGAGTCTTCGAGAGGGACAGGAACCTACGAGCAGTACTTC. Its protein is CAISESSRGTGTYEQYF.